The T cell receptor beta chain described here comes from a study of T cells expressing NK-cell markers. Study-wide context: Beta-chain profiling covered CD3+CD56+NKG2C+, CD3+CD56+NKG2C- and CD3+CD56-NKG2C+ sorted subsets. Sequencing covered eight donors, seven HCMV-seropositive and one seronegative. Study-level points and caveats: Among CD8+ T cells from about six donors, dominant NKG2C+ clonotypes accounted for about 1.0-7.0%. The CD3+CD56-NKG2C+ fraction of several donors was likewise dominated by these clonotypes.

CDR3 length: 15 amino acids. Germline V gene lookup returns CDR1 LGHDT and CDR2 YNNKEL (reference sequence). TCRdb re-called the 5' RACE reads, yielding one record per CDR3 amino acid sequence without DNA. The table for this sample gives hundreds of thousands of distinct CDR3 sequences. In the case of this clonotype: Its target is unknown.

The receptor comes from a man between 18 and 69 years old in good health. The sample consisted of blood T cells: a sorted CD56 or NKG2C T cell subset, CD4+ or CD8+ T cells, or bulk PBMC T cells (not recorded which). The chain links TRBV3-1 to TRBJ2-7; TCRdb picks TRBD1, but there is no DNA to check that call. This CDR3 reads CASSLKLGTGYEQYF.